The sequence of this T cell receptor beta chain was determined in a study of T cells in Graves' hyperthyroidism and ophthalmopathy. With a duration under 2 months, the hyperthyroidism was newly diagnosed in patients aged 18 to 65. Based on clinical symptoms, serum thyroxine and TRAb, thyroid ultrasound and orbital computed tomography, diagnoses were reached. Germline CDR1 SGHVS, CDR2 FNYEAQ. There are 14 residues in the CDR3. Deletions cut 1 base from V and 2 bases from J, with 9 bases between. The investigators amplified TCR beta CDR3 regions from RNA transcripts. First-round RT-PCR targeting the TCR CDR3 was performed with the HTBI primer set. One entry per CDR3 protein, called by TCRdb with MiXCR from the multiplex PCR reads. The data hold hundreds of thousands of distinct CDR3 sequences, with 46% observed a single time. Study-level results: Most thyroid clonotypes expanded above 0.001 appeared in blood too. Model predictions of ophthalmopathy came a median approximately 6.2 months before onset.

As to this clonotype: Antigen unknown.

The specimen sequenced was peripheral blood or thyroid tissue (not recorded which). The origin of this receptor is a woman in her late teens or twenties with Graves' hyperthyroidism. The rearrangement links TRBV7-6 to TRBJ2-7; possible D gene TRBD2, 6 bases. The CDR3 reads CASSLVEGTYEQYF. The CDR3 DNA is TGTGCCAGCAGCTTAGTGGAGGGGACCTACGAGCAGTACTTC.